The next 13 T cell receptor beta chains were all read from a single sample in a study of blood T cells in healthy people across ages. Through a sample-barcoded 5' primer and a J-beta primer mix, a second PCR was run for 7 to 11 cycles. TCRdb processed the 5' RACE reads anew with MiXCR; each CDR3 protein has one entry. The sample has about 700,000 distinct CDR3 sequences; roughly 32% are singletons. Specimen: blood. Source of these receptors: a woman of 80 years or more in good health.

CDR3: CASSLGLEQETQYF. For the CDR3, the DNA is TGCGCCAGCAGCCTAGGACTAGAACAAGAGACCCAGTACTTC. J is TRBJ2-5 and V is TRBV5-1, with 7 bases aligning to TRBD2. This CDR3 has 14 amino acids. Germline V gives CDR1 SGHRS, CDR2 YFSETQ. Unmatched junction bases numbered 5, after V lost 4 bases and J lost 2 bases.

This clonotype was observed at least ten times. The chain is built from TRBV6-2 or TRBV6-3 and TRBJ2-3; 8 nucleotides line up with TRBD2. Germline-derived CDR1 and CDR2 are MNHEY and SVGEGT. V lost 2 bases, J lost 2 bases, and 9 bases stayed unmatched. This CDR3 has 17 residues. The CDR3 here is CASSYQTGTRVTDTQYF. The CDR3, as DNA: TGTGCCAGCAGTTACCAAACCGGGACTAGGGTCACAGATACGCAGTATTTT.

As concerns this clonotype: A much bigger clone sits one base away, suggesting this may be a read error. The rearrangement uses TRBV5-1 and TRBJ1-2; D possibly corresponds to TRBD1 (5 bases). Deletions cut 1 base from V and 6 bases from J, with 16 bases between. The CDR3 runs 15 residues. Germline loops: CDR1 SGHRS, CDR2 YFSETQ. The CDR3: CASSLSGRVVDGYTF. DNA of the CDR3: TGCGCCAGCAGCTTGAGTGGCAGGGTGGTTGATGGCTACACCTTC.

This clonotype was recorded at least ten times. The chain has TRBV7-3 and TRBJ2-7, with 8 positions matching TRBD1. With V trimmed by 5 bases and J by 5 bases, 8 bases remained unmatched. The CDR3 covers 14 residues. The germline V gene encodes CDR1 SGHTA and CDR2 FQGTGA. CDR3 bases: TGTGCCAGCAGCCCAGGACAGGGAATGGACGAGCAGTACTTC. Amino acids: CASSPGQGMDEQYF.

In its sample, this clonotype was seen many times. This chain uses TRBV7-9 with TRBJ2-1; D tentatively reads TRBD1 or TRBD2 (5 bases each). V lost 0 bases to trimming and J lost 15 bases, with 18 bases between them. Per the germline V gene, CDR1 is SEHNR and CDR2 is FQNEAQ (reference sequence). This CDR3 region has 14 residues. The CDR3 here is CASSLAEAQEKPFF. The CDR3 DNA is TGTGCCAGCAGCTTAGCGGAGGCACAGGAAAAACCGTTCTTC.

This clonotype was recorded many times. The V call is TRBV28, the J call TRBJ1-4, with 7 bases matching TRBD1. The CDR3 consists of 13 residues. V was clipped by 4 bases and J by 13 bases; unmatched bases: 9. CDR1 is MDHEN and CDR2 is SYDVKM in the germline V gene. The CDR3 coding sequence is TGTGCCAGCAGTTCGCTACAGGGGCGAGGACTGTTTTTT. This encodes CASSSLQGRGLFF.

The chain carries TRBV29-1 and TRBJ2-1; D remains ambiguous. The V gene's germline CDR1 is SQVTM and CDR2 ANQGSEA. The CDR3 has 12 amino acids. V gave up 4 bases and J gave up 10 bases, with 14 bases separating them. For the CDR3, the DNA is TGCAGCGTTGCAAAGCTCCTGGAGGAGCAGTTCTTC. As protein: CSVAKLLEEQFF.

A word on this clonotype: A junction end diverges from the germline sequence, so it may reflect a read error. The chain is built from TRBV27 and TRBJ2-1; no clear D. Per germline, CDR1 MNHEY and CDR2 SMNVEV (reference sequence). The CDR3 is 14 amino acids. CDR3 sequence: CAASFGFGYSEQFF. CDR3 DNA: TGTGCCGCGTCTTTCGGGTTCGGCTACAGTGAGCAGTTCTTC.

Note on this clonotype: One end of the junction is discordant with germline, which a read error may explain. The DNA of the CDR3 is TGTGCCTGCAGCTTAGGGGGGGGAGAGAGATCCACTGAAGCTTTCTTT. It codes for CACSLGGGERSTEAFF. The chain has TRBV7-2 and TRBJ1-1; D perhaps matches TRBD1 (6 bases). CDR1 is SGHTA, CDR2 FQGNSA, per germline. The CDR3 totals 16 residues. The variable domain in full, with the rest retrieved from reference TRBV7-2 and TRBJ1-1, is GAGVSQSPSNKVTEKGKDVELRCDPISGHTALYWYRQSLGQGLEFLIYFQGNSAPDKSGLPSDRFSAERTGGSVSTLTIQRTQQEDSAVYLCACSLGGGERSTEAFFGQGTRLTVV.

The chain employs TRBV20-1 and TRBJ2-7; D not resolved. The germline V gene has CDR1 DFQATT and CDR2 SNEGSKA (reference sequence). The V end was cut by 3 bases, the J end by 2 bases, with 8 bases between. CDR3 length: 12 residues. The CDR3 nucleotides read TGCAGTGCTAGGGGAACAGCCTACGAGCAGTACTTC. Encoded protein: CSARGTAYEQYF.

This clonotype was observed at least ten times. V gene TRBV6-5 combines with J gene TRBJ2-7; D might be TRBD1 or TRBD2, each matching 5 bases. CDR1 is MNHEY, CDR2 SVGAGI, per germline. CDR3 size: 14 residues. Trimming took 7 bases from V and 2 from J, leaving 15 bases between them. For the CDR3, the DNA is TGTGCCAGCACCGAGACGGGGCGGACCTACGAGCAGTACTTC. Amino acids: CASTETGRTYEQYF.

This clonotype was observed at least ten times. The V and J genes are TRBV7-2 and TRBJ2-3, with 7 bases identical to TRBD1. The V and J ends lost 4 bases and 0 bases, in that order; junction bases with no gene match: 13. This CDR3 is built from 18 residues. Looked up from germline, CDR1 is SGHTA and CDR2 is FQGNSA. CDR3 sequence reads: CASSSSRDSFYSTDTQYF. CDR3 in DNA: TGTGCCAGCAGCTCGTCCCGGGACAGTTTCTATAGCACAGATACGCAGTATTTT.

This chain links TRBV4-3 with TRBJ2-7, with TRBD2 identical over 15 bases. Germline V gene lookup returns CDR1 LGHNA and CDR2 YSLEER. Germline trimming cut 3 bases from V and 7 bases from J; bases unmatched to any gene: 19. CDR3 size: 20 residues. The chain's CDR3 is CASSQGTSGGSLSSYNEQYF. The CDR3 DNA reads as TGCGCCAGCAGCCAGGGGACTAGCGGGGGGTCCCTGAGCTCCTACAATGAGCAGTACTTC.